This T cell receptor (beta chain) was documented in a study of shared clonotypes between healthy human individuals. Authors' data handling: Without quality scores, immunoSEQ junctional reads could not be filtered like full-length reads. Clones were read by immunoSEQ multiplex PCR, and TCRdb kept only the in-frame ones, dropping some. Clone size and the V and J calls come from that table; the DNA yielded D and trimming. The repertoire has some 500,000 clones, roughly three quarters of them found once; the top ten carry around 13%. Donors comprised healthy HIV-negative adults lacking recent acute infections or vaccinations. Every one of the donors was a Caucasian adult that lived in Nashville, Tennessee. V gave up 5 bases and J gave up 3 bases; unmatched junction bases: 6. The length of the CDR3 is 14 residues. The germline V gene has CDR1 SNHLY and CDR2 FYNNEI.

The sequencing input was PBMCs. V usage is TRBV2 and J usage is TRBJ1-2; 7 bases agree with TRBD1. The TCR was taken from a woman between 40 and 55 years old in good health. Some clones in this sample may be carry-over from other donors' samples. The CDR3 DNA sequence: TGTGCCAGCAGTTACACAGGGGAAGACTATGGCTACACCTTC. Protein sequence: CASSYTGEDYGYTF.